Listed here are 25 T cell receptor beta chains from one sample, sequenced in a study of T cell repertoires in cytomegalovirus infection (dated by TCRdb to about 2019). These receptors lack a known antigen. The treatment or condition label, read with the paper, signifies: in vitro stimulation with specific CMV peptide epitopes to enrich CMV-specific T cells. This sample was sequenced with an Illumina HiSeq 1500. The public reads were quality trimmed at Q25 with fastp and then assembled into clones with MiXCR by TCRdb, keeping productive beta chains. Rows matching on CDR3 protein sequence are summarized as one entry with the most common DNA and genes. This sample holds 900,000 to 950,000 distinct CDR3 sequences; approximately 33% were observed only once. 13% of the sample belongs to the ten largest clones. The starting material was cultured CD8+ T cells from PBMCs, obtained from culture after CMV antigen stimulation. All receptors come from a human donor in good health (CMV status not recorded). Some clones in this sample may be carry-over from other donors' samples.

This clonotype was counted between two and nine times. This rearrangement joins TRBV7-8 to TRBJ2-3, with D perhaps matching TRBD1 (7 bases). The CDR3 totals 17 residues. Trimming removed 5 bases from V and 6 bases from J, with 24 bases in between. The germline gives CDR1 SGHVS, CDR2 FQNEAQ. The CDR3 nucleotides read TGTGCCAGCAGCCCGACCCCAGGGGGGTTACCCCCGGATACGCAGTATTTT. This sequence encodes CASSPTPGGLPPDTQYF.

The chain carries TRBV2 and TRBJ2-7; D is possibly TRBD1 or TRBD2 (6 bases each). The CDR3 runs to 15 residues. Trimming removed 3 bases at V and 4 bases at J, with 16 bases between. The germline V gene encodes CDR1 SNHLY and CDR2 FYNNEI. For the CDR3, the DNA is TGTGCCAGCAGTGACCTAGCTACAGGGAGGTACGAGCAGTACTTC. Amino acid sequence: CASSDLATGRYEQYF.

The sample holds a few counts of this clonotype. The junction differs from germline at one of its ends, possibly a read error. The chain employs TRBV7-7 and TRBJ1-5; possible D gene TRBD1, 5 bases. This CDR3 comprises 16 residues. Germline CDR1 is SSHAT and CDR2 is FNYEAQ (reference sequence). The CDR3 DNA sequence: TGTGCTAGCAGCTTAGAGCAGGGCCAGGACAATCAGCCCCAGCATTTT. Encoded protein: CASSLEQGQDNQPQHF. The full variable domain, completed using reference TRBV7-7 and TRBJ1-5, is GAGVSQSPRYKVTKRGQDVTLRCDPISSHATLYWYQQALGQGPEFLTYFNYEAQPDKSGLPSDRFSAERPEGSISTLTIQRTEQRDSAMYRCASSLEQGQDNQPQHFGDGTRLSIL.

This clonotype was found many times. The chain couples TRBV7-8 to TRBJ2-1; 7 nucleotides line up with TRBD2. The germline CDR1 and CDR2 sequences are SGHVS and FQNEAQ. The trim removed 1 base at V and 6 bases at J, leaving 3 bases unmatched. The CDR3 runs to 14 residues. The CDR3 coding sequence is TGTGCCAGCAGCTTAGTGGCGGGGGTCAATGAGCAGTTCTTC. This sequence encodes CASSLVAGVNEQFF.

The chain employs TRBV7-9 and TRBJ2-5; 7 nucleotides align to TRBD2. There are 17 residues in the CDR3. Germline CDR1 and CDR2: SEHNR and FQNEAQ (reference sequence). V gave up 2 bases and J gave up 4 bases; unmatched junction bases: 13. The CDR3 spells CASSLRLGPGRAETQYF. Here the CDR3 DNA reads TGTGCCAGCAGCTTACGTCTCGGGCCAGGGAGGGCAGAGACCCAGTACTTC.

This clonotype came up a few times. The chain couples TRBV12-3 or TRBV12-4 to TRBJ2-1; D uncertain. Deletions cut 2 bases from V and 5 bases from J, with 7 bases between. There are 13 residues in the CDR3. CDR3 loop: CASSLNGNNEQFF. The CDR3, as DNA: TGTGCCAGCAGTTTAAACGGCAACAATGAGCAGTTCTTC.

This clonotype occurred a few times. The chain links TRBV9 to TRBJ2-1; D unclear. Germline V gives CDR1 SGDLS, CDR2 YYNGEE. V lost 0 bases, J lost 0 bases, and 13 bases lay in between. This CDR3 has 17 residues. The CDR3 DNA reads as TGTGCCAGCAGCGTAGATAAAACGAGCAGCTCCTACAATGAGCAGTTCTTC. Its protein product is CASSVDKTSSSYNEQFF.

This chain joins TRBV19 and TRBJ2-3; D is possibly TRBD1 or TRBD2 (7 bases each). Trimming stripped 6 bases from V and 4 bases from J, with 23 bases between. CDR1 is LNHDA, CDR2 SQIVND, per germline (reference sequence). CDR3 length: 17 amino acids. CDR3 coding DNA: TGTGCCAGTAGACTAACAGGGGTAATGGGGGGGGCAGATACGCAGTATTTT. It is translated as CASRLTGVMGGADTQYF.

V and J are TRBV6-5 and TRBJ1-2; maybe TRBD1 (6 bases). CDR1 and CDR2 from the germline V gene are MNHEY and SVGAGI. There are 16 residues in the CDR3. V lost 0 bases and J lost 2, with 13 bases in between. The chain's CDR3 is CASSYSGGAPNYGYTF. The CDR3 DNA reads as TGTGCCAGCAGTTACTCTGGGGGGGCCCCGAACTATGGCTACACCTTC.

This clonotype was picked up a small number of times. The chain uses TRBV7-8 and TRBJ2-3, with TRBD2 matching 9 bases. V was pared by 3 bases and J by 1 base, with 5 bases of the junction left unmatched. The CDR3 extends over 16 amino acids. CDR1 is SGHVS and CDR2 is FQNEAQ in the germline V gene. The DNA for the CDR3 is TGTGCCAGCAGCTTTCCGATAGCGGGGGGCACAGATACGCAGTATTTT. This sequence encodes CASSFPIAGGTDTQYF.

The chain carries TRBV7-9 and TRBJ2-5; D might be TRBD1 (6 bases). In germline, CDR1 is SEHNR, CDR2 FQNEAQ (reference sequence). The CDR3 covers 15 residues. Trimming took 5 bases from V and 1 from J, leaving 14 bases between them. The DNA for the CDR3 is TGTGCCAGCAGCACTCGATTGGGGGCCCAAGAGACCCAGTACTTC. Translated, it gives CASSTRLGAQETQYF.

This clonotype was detected ten times or more. J is TRBJ2-1 and V is TRBV6-1; 12 bases fit TRBD1. The germline gives CDR1 MNHNS, CDR2 SASEGT. This CDR3 contains 16 residues. V trimming: 2 bases; J trimming: 4 bases; junction bases outside the gene matches: 3. The CDR3 DNA is TGTGCCAGCAGTGAACCGGGACAGGGGGCATACAATGAGCAGTTCTTC. Protein: CASSEPGQGAYNEQFF.

In regard to this clonotype: Because it lacks the conserved phenylalanine or tryptophan at the end, this CDR3 is likely a read error. The chain is built from TRBV5-3 and TRBJ1-1; D is unresolved. TRBV5-3 is marked as an open reading frame, function uncertain. The CDR3 has 17 residues. The CDR3: CASSSRLLDGMNTEAFI. DNA for the CDR3: TGTGCCAGCAGCTCCCGTTTACTAGACGGAATGAACACTGAAGCTTTCATT.

This clonotype was detected a few times. This chain connects TRBV19 to TRBJ2-1; TRBD1 matches 11 bases. After removal of 5 bases from V and 8 bases from J, the junction contained 8 bases not matched to a gene. This CDR3 region has 15 residues. CDR1 is LNHDA, CDR2 SQIVND, per germline (reference sequence). In DNA form, the CDR3 reads TGTGCCAGTAGTGCCCGGGACAGGGGGGAGCATGAGCAGTTCTTC. As protein: CASSARDRGEHEQFF.

The chain couples TRBV27 to TRBJ2-7; D may match TRBD1 or TRBD2 (5 bases each). CDR1 MNHEY and CDR2 SMNVEV come from the germline V gene (reference sequence). The CDR3 runs 13 residues. V was pared by 7 bases and J by 3 bases, with 13 bases between. CDR3 amino acids: CASTRGGGYEQYF. In DNA form, the CDR3 reads TGTGCCAGCACCCGGGGTGGGGGCTACGAGCAGTACTTC.

V gene TRBV10-3 combines with J gene TRBJ1-6, with D maybe TRBD1 (5 bases). The CDR3 extends over 15 amino acids. The germline CDR1 and CDR2 sequences are ENHRY and SYGVKD. Trimming removed 0 bases from V and 7 bases from J, with 10 bases in between. The CDR3, as DNA: TGTGCCATCAGTGAGTCAAGGGGTGGAAATTCACCCCTCCACTTT. It codes for CAISESRGGNSPLHF.

This clonotype was recorded at least ten times. This chain links TRBV7-2 with TRBJ2-2; a weak D match, TRBD1 (5 bases). Germline V gives CDR1 SGHTA, CDR2 FQGNSA. Trimming removed 5 bases from V and 3 bases from J, with 16 bases in between. This CDR3 is 16 amino acids long. The CDR3 loop is CASSPRADMDTGELFF. The CDR3 DNA reads TGTGCCAGCAGCCCCAGGGCAGACATGGACACCGGGGAGCTGTTTTTT.

The chain employs TRBV6-2 or TRBV6-3 and TRBJ1-6; D unclear. The CDR3 has 15 residues. In germline, CDR1 is MNHEY, CDR2 SVGEGT. Trimming cost V 7 bases and J 4 bases, with 14 bases left between them. The CDR3 here is CASNPRTAYNSPLHF. The CDR3 nucleotides are TGTGCCAGCAACCCACGGACGGCGTATAATTCACCCCTCCACTTT.

This clonotype was counted only a few times. The chain links TRBV5-1 to TRBJ1-4, with 7 bases lining up with TRBD1. The germline V gene encodes CDR1 SGHRS and CDR2 YFSETQ. The CDR3 extends over 16 amino acids. The V and J ends lost 4 bases and 8 bases, in that order; junction bases with no gene match: 14. This CDR3 is CASSLHQGDLREKLFF. CDR3 DNA: TGCGCCAGCAGCCTACATCAGGGGGATCTAAGAGAAAAACTGTTTTTT.

In its sample, this clonotype was seen a few times. The chain carries TRBV7-9 and TRBJ1-2; 7 bases fit TRBD1. The J segment lost 1 base and the V segment lost 7 bases, leaving 6 bases of the junction unmatched. The CDR3 is made up of 14 amino acids. Germline assignment: CDR1 SEHNR and CDR2 FQNEAQ (reference sequence). The DNA for the CDR3 is TGTGCCAGCATCACAGGGGACCTTAACTATGGCTACACCTTC. Protein product: CASITGDLNYGYTF.

This clonotype was observed a handful of times. V usage is TRBV27 and J usage is TRBJ2-7; 12 bases align to TRBD1. V dropped 5 bases and J dropped 6; count of bases not matched to a gene: 5. CDR3 length: 14 residues. The germline gives CDR1 MNHEY, CDR2 SMNVEV (reference sequence). The CDR3 is CASSPGQGASEQYF. DNA of the CDR3: TGTGCCAGCAGTCCGGGACAGGGGGCTAGCGAGCAGTACTTC.

The chain couples TRBV2 to TRBJ2-6; D unclear. The CDR3 has 15 residues. In germline, CDR1 is SNHLY, CDR2 FYNNEI. Trimming cost V 8 bases and J 0 bases, with 11 bases left between them. CDR3 sequence (DNA): TGTGCCAGCGCCCAAGGAAGCTCTGGGGCCAACGTCCTGACTTTC. Its protein product is CASAQGSSGANVLTF. Complete variable domain (other parts from reference TRBV2 and TRBJ2-6): EPEVTQTPSHQVTQMGQEVILRCVPISNHLYFYWYRQILGQKVEFLVSFYNNEISEKSEIFDDQFSVERPDGSNFTLKIRSTKLEDSAMYFCASAQGSSGANVLTFGAGSRLTVL.

The chain recombines TRBV4-3 with TRBJ2-7, with 11 bases matching TRBD2. This CDR3 has 16 residues. Germline assignment: CDR1 LGHNA and CDR2 YSLEER. V lost 1 base, J lost 3 bases, and 5 bases stayed unmatched. CDR3 sequence reads: CASSQGELAGDYEQYF. The DNA for the CDR3 is TGCGCCAGCAGCCAAGGGGAACTAGCGGGGGACTACGAGCAGTACTTC.

This clonotype turned up a few times. The J gene is TRBJ1-2, the V gene TRBV7-9, with TRBD1 as a possible D gene (5 bases). Germline-derived CDR1 and CDR2 are SEHNR and FQNEAQ (reference sequence). V lost 6 bases to trimming and J lost 1 base, with 12 bases between them. This CDR3 is 14 amino acids long. The CDR3 reads CASRYGGDNYGYTF. CDR3 in DNA: TGTGCCAGCAGATACGGGGGAGATAACTATGGCTACACCTTC.

Only a few counts were recorded for this clonotype. The gene calls are TRBV25-1 and TRBJ2-1, with 8 bases that match TRBD2. The CDR3 has 14 amino acids. Looked up from germline, CDR1 is MGHDK and CDR2 is SYGVNS. The V segment lost 3 bases and the J segment 3 bases; nucleotides outside the gene matches: 1. The CDR3 region is CASSDAGGYNEQFF. In DNA form, the CDR3 reads TGTGCCAGCAGTGACGCGGGGGGCTACAATGAGCAGTTCTTC. The entire variable domain, with the rest obtained from reference TRBV25-1 and TRBJ2-1, is as follows: EADIYQTPRYLVIGTGKKITLECSQTMGHDKMYWYQQDPGMELHLIHYSYGVNSTEKGDLSSESTVSRIRTEHFPLTLESARPSHTSQYLCASSDAGGYNEQFFGPGTRLTVL.